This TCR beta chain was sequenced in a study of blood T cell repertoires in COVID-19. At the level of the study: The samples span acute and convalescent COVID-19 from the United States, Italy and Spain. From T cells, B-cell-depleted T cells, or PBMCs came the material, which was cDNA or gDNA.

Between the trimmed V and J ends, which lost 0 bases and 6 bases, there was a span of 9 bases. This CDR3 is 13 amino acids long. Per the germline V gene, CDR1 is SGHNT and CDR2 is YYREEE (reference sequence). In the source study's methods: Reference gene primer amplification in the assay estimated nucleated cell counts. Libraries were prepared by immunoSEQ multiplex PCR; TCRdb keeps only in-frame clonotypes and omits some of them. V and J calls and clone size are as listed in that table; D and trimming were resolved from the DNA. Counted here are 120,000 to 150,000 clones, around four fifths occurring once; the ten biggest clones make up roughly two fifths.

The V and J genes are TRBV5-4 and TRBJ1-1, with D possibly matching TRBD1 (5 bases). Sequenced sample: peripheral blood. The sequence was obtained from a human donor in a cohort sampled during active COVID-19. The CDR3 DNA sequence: TGTGCCAGCAGCTTGGCGGGGGGGTCTGAAGCTTTCTTT. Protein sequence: CASSLAGGSEAFF. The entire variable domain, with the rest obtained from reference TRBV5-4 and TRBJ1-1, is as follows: ETGVTQSPTHLIKTRGQQVTLRCSSQSGHNTVSWYQQALGQGPQFIFQYYREEENGRGNFPPRFSGLQFPNYSSELNVNALELDDSALYLCASSLAGGSEAFFGQGTRLTVV.